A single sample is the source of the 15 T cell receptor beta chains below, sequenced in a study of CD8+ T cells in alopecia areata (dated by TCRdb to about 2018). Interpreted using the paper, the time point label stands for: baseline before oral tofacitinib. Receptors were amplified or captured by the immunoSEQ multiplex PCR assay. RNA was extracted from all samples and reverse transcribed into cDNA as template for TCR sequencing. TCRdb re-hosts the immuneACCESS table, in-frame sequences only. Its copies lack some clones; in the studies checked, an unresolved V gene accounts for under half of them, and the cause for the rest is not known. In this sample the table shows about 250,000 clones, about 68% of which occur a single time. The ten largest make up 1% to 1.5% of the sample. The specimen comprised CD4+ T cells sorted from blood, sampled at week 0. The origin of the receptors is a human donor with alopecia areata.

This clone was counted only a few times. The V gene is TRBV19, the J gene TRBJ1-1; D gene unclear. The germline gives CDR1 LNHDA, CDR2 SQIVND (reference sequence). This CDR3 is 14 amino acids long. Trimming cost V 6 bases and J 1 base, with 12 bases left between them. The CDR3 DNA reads TGTGCCAGTAGCCCACTTACAGAGAACACTGAAGCTTTCTTT. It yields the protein CASSPLTENTEAFF.

This CDR3 is CASSELPQGTQYF. Here the CDR3 DNA reads TGTGCCAGCAGTGAACTTCCCCAGGGCACGCAGTATTTT. This chain joins TRBV6-1 and TRBJ2-3; a possible D gene is TRBD1 (5 bases). Trimming shortened V by 2 bases and J by 9 bases, and 12 bases separated the two germline ends. The germline gives CDR1 MNHNS, CDR2 SASEGT. The CDR3 is made up of 13 amino acids.

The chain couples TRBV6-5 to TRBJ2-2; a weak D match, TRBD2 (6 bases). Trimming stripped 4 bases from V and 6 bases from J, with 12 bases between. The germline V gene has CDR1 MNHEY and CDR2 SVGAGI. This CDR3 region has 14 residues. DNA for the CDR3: TGTGCCAGCAGTTTGTTTAGGGAGGCCGGGGAGCTGTTTTTT. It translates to CASSLFREAGELFF.

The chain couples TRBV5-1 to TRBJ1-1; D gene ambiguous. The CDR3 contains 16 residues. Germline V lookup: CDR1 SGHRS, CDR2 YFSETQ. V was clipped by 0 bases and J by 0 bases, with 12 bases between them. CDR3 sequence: CASSLGLVGMNTEAFF. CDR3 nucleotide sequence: TGCGCCAGCAGCTTGGGCCTCGTAGGGATGAACACTGAAGCTTTCTTT.

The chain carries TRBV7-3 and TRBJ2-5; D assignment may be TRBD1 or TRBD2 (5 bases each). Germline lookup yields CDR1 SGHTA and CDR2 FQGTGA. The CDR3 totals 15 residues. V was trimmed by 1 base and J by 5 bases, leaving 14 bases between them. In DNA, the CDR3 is TGTGCCAGCAGCTTAAACCCCGGGACGTTCGAGACCCAGTACTTC. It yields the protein CASSLNPGTFETQYF.

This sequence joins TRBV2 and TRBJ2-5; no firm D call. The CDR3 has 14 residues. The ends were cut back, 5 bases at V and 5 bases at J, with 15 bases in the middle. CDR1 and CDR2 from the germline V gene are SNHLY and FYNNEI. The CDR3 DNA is TGTGCCAGCAGTCCCCCCCCCGGGCTCGAGACCCAGTACTTC. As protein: CASSPPPGLETQYF.

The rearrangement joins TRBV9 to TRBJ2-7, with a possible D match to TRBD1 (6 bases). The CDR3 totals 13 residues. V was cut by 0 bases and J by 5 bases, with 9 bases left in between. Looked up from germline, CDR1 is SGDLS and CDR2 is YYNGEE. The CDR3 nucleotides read TGTGCCAGCAGCGTAGGGGGGCGGAACGAGCAGTACTTC. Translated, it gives CASSVGGRNEQYF. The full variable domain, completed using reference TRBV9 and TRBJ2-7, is DSGVTQTPKHLITATGQRVTLRCSPRSGDLSVYWYQQSLDQGLQFLIQYYNGEERAKGNILERFSAQQFPDLHSELNLSSLELGDSALYFCASSVGGRNEQYFGPGTRLTVT.

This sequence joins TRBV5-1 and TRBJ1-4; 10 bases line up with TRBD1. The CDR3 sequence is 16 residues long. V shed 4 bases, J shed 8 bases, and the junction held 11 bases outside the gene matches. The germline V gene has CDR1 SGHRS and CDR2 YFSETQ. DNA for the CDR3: TGCGCCAGCAGCCCCGGACAGGGGGTTGTTGAGGAAAAACTGTTTTTT. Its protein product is CASSPGQGVVEEKLFF.

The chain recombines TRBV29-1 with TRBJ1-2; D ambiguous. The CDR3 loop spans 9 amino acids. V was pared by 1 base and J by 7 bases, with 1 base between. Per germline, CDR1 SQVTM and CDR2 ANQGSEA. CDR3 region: CSVEAGYTF. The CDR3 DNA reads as TGCAGCGTTGAAGCTGGCTACACCTTC.

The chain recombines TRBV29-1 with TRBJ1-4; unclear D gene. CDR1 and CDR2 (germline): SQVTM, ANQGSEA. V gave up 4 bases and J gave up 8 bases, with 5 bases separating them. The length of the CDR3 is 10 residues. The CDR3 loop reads CSVGSEKLFF. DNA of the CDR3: TGCAGCGTTGGATCCGAAAAACTGTTTTTT.

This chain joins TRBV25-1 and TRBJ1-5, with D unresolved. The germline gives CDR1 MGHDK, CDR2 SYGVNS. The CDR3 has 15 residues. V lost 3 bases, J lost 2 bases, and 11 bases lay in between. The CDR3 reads CASSDPRSGNQPQHF. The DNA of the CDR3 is TGTGCCAGCAGTGATCCCCGCAGTGGCAATCAGCCCCAGCATTTT.

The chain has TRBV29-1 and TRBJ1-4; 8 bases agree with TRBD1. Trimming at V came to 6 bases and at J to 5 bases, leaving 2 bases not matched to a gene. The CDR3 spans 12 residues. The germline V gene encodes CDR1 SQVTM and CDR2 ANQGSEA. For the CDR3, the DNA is TGCAGCGTGGGGACAGGAAATGAAAAACTGTTTTTT. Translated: CSVGTGNEKLFF.

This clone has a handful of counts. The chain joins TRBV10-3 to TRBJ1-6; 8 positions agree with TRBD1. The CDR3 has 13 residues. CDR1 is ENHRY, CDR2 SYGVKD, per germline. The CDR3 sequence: CAMMDRVDSPLHF. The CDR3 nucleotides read TGTGCAATGATGGACAGGGTTGACTCACCCCTCCACTTT.

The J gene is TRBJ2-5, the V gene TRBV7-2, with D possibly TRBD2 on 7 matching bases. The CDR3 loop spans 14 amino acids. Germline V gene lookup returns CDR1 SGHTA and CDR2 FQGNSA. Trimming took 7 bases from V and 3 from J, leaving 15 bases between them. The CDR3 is CASNRRGLEETQYF. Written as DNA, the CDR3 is TGTGCCAGCAATCGGCGGGGGCTTGAAGAGACCCAGTACTTC.

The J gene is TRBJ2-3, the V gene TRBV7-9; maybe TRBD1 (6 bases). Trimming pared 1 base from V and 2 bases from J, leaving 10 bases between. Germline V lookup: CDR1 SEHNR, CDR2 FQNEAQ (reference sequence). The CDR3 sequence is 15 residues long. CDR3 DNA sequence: TGTGCCAGCAGCTTAGGGCAGGGGCCCACAGATACGCAGTATTTT. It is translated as CASSLGQGPTDTQYF. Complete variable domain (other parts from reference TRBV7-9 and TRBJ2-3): DTGVSQNPRHKITKRGQNVTFRCDPISEHNRLYWYRQTLGQGPEFLTYFQNEAQLEKSRLLSDRFSAERPKGSFSTLEIQRTEQGDSAMYLCASSLGQGPTDTQYFGPGTRLTVL.